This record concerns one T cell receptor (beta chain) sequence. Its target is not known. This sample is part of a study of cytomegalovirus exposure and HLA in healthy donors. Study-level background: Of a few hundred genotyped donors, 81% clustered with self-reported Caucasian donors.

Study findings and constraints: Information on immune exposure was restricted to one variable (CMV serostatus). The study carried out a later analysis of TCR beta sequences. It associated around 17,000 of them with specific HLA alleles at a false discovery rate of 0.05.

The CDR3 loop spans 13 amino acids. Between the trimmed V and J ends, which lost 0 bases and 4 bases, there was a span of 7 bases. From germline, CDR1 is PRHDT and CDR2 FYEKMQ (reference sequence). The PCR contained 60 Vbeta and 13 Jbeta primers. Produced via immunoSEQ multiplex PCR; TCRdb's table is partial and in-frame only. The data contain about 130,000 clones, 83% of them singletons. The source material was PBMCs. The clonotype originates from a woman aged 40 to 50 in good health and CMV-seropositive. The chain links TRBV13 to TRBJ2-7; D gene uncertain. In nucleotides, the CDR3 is TGTGCCAGCAGCTTAGGCCTGAGATACGAGCAGTACTTC. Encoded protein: CASSLGLRYEQYF.